This entry concerns a single T cell receptor beta chain. The assay was immunoSEQ multiplex PCR, and TCRdb's table has in-frame clones only and misses some. The sample has 640,000 or so clones, about 89% seen once. V was pared by 6 bases and J by 5 bases, with 9 bases of the junction left unmatched. CDR3 length: 15 residues. Germline V lookup: CDR1 LNHDA, CDR2 SQIVND (reference sequence). This record comes from a study of shared T cell receptors in the human thymus. This sample was shared with a second study, whose subject was human thymus T cells. Per that study: Among the donors, all were healthy Finnish infants having corrective surgery for congenital heart defects. Thymus tissue was removed during corrective cardiac surgery. Thymic and blood repertoires showed apparently biased V and J gene usage. Related reports documented highly overlapping thymic repertoires among unrelated individuals.

The V and J genes are TRBV19 and TRBJ2-7; 11 bases agree with TRBD1. The receptor was derived from a boy under two years old with a congenital heart defect. The specimen was thymocytes. The CDR3 DNA follows: TGTGCCAGTAGCATACCAGGACAGGGGGCCCACGAGCAGTACTTC. This sequence encodes CASSIPGQGAHEQYF.